The 9 T cell receptor beta chains listed next were all sequenced from one sample in a study of post-analysis software for immune sequencing data. Notes on the study in general: Higher frequency in patients than in controls was seen for five TRBV segments, with TRBV5-6, TRBV5-1 and TRBV20-1 among them.

The TCR beta cDNA libraries carried unique molecular identifiers. TCRdb ran MiXCR on the PCR reads and lists one entry per CDR3 protein. The table shows 740,000 or so distinct CDR3 sequences, with about 50% occurring only once. These receptors' antigens are unknown. The source material was blood. The receptor source for this set is a girl aged 5-17 years with multiple sclerosis.

V is TRBV6-5 and J is TRBJ2-7; D not resolved. The CDR3 has 12 residues. Trimming removed 0 bases at V and 7 bases at J, with 7 bases between. Germline CDR1 MNHEY, CDR2 SVGAGI. CDR3 amino acids: CASSYSIGEQYF. DNA for the CDR3: TGTGCCAGCAGTTACTCGATCGGTGAGCAGTACTTC.

This clonotype was detected a few times. The rearrangement uses TRBV27 and TRBJ2-7; D unclear. Germline V CDR1 and CDR2: MNHEY, SMNVEV (reference sequence). Between the trimmed V and J ends, which lost 1 base and 5 bases, there was a span of 15 bases. The CDR3 is made up of 15 amino acids. The CDR3 is CASSLLSVRKDEQYF. As DNA, the CDR3 is TGTGCCAGCAGTTTATTAAGCGTGCGGAAGGACGAGCAGTACTTC.

The gene calls are TRBV6-6 and TRBJ2-7; weak D call: TRBD2 (6 bases). V dropped 8 bases and J dropped 2 bases, with 16 bases sitting between them. Per germline, CDR1 MNHNY and CDR2 SVGAGI (reference sequence). The CDR3 is 14 amino acids. For the CDR3, the DNA is TGTGCCAGCTCCTCGGGACCGGGGGCCTACGAGCAGTACTTC. Protein product: CASSSGPGAYEQYF.

The chain has TRBV20-1 and TRBJ2-4; tentatively, D is TRBD1 (6 bases). CDR3 size: 12 residues. Trimming cost V 5 bases and J 4 bases, with 9 bases left between them. The germline V gene encodes CDR1 DFQATT and CDR2 SNEGSKA (reference sequence). The CDR3 DNA is TGCAGTGCTGACGACAGGAAAAACATTCAGTACTTC. The encoded protein is CSADDRKNIQYF.

The gene calls are TRBV9 and TRBJ2-4; 7 nucleotides match TRBD2. The tail of the sequence fits TRBJ2-7 better, so the J call may be wrong. The germline gives CDR1 SGDLS, CDR2 YYNGEE. The CDR3 contains 15 residues. In DNA, the CDR3 is TGTGCCAGCAGCGTAGACGACGGGAGGAGGGACGAGCAGTACTTC. It translates to CASSVDDGRRDEQYF.

V gene TRBV5-1 combines with J gene TRBJ2-7, with a tentative D call TRBD1 (5 bases). The closer fit of TRBJ2-5 to the DNA end suggests the J call may be wrong. The length of the CDR3 is 14 residues. Germline values: CDR1 SGHRS, CDR2 YFSETQ. In nucleotides, the CDR3 is TGCGCCAGCAGCTTGGACAGTGGGGCGGAGACCCAGTACTTC. The encoded protein is CASSLDSGAETQYF.

V gene TRBV29-1 combines with J gene TRBJ1-4, with no clear D. The CDR3 length is 11 residues. Germline loops: CDR1 SQVTM, CDR2 ANQGSEA. V lost 1 base, J lost 8 bases, and 5 bases lay in between. CDR3: CSVEVAEKLFF. The CDR3 bases are TGCAGCGTTGAAGTTGCGGAAAAACTGTTTTTT.

The V and J genes are TRBV12-3 or TRBV12-4 and TRBJ2-2, with D maybe TRBD1 (6 bases). Trimming removed 5 bases at V and 3 bases at J, with 16 bases between. This CDR3 is 16 amino acids long. CDR3 in amino acids: CASSLGRDTYTGELFF. The CDR3 bases are TGTGCCAGCAGTCTCGGAAGGGACACTTACACCGGGGAGCTGTTTTTT.

V usage is TRBV6-2 or TRBV6-3 and J usage is TRBJ2-7, with D possibly matching TRBD2 (5 bases). V was trimmed by 4 bases and J by 0 bases, leaving 10 bases between them. CDR1 and CDR2 from the germline V gene are MNHEY and SVGEGT. The CDR3 covers 14 residues. CDR3 in DNA: TGTGCCAGCAGTTGGGAGTGGAGCTCCTACGAGCAGTACTTC. This encodes CASSWEWSSYEQYF.